Presented here are 19 T cell receptor beta chains from one specimen sequenced in a study of T cell repertoires in aging, cancer and after chemotherapy. A mixed TRB-A/B primer pool amplified rearranged TRB by multiplex touch-down PCR. TCRdb passed the multiplex PCR reads through MiXCR, listing each CDR3 protein once. The data show about 9,700 distinct CDR3 sequences, with around 35% seen just once and about 2.8% held by the top ten. Amplification of TCR beta used genomic DNA extracted from peripheral blood. Sequenced: blood. These receptors were collected from a human donor in good health.

The chain joins TRBV6-6 to TRBJ2-7; either TRBD1 or TRBD2 may fit D (6 bases each). Germline CDR1 is MNHNY and CDR2 is SVGAGI (reference sequence). CDR3 length: 16 residues. Trimming cost V 7 bases and J 7 bases, with 26 bases left between them. Here the CDR3 DNA reads TGTGCCAGCACCCCCTTCCTCGGGGGCGTCGGGAATGAGCAGTACTTC. This translates into CASTPFLGGVGNEQYF.

This chain links TRBV7-9 with TRBJ2-1; 9 bases align to TRBD2. The CDR3 is 14 amino acids. CDR1 SEHNR and CDR2 FQNEAQ come from the germline V gene (reference sequence). V shed 7 bases and J 4 bases; nucleotides not matched to a gene: 5. The CDR3 reads CASTRTSDYNEQFF. The CDR3 region has the DNA TGTGCCAGCACCAGGACTAGCGATTACAATGAGCAGTTCTTC.

This chain joins TRBV10-3 and TRBJ2-7; 7 bases are shared with TRBD1. The trim removed 5 bases at V and 2 bases at J, leaving 3 bases unmatched. This CDR3 is 13 amino acids long. CDR1 and CDR2 from the germline V gene are ENHRY and SYGVKD. Here the CDR3 reads CAISRQGPYEQYF. CDR3 in DNA: TGTGCCATCAGTCGACAGGGACCCTACGAGCAGTACTTC.

The chain is built from TRBV7-6 and TRBJ2-3; TRBD2 aligns across 8 bases. Germline lookup yields CDR1 SGHVS and CDR2 FNYEAQ. Losses at the gene ends were 2 bases for V and 5 bases for J; bases not matched to a gene: 15. The CDR3 loop spans 18 amino acids. The CDR3 nucleotides are TGTGCCAGCAGCTTACCCATTCTTACTAGCGGACAGCGAGATACGCAGTATTTT. This gives the protein CASSLPILTSGQRDTQYF.

The rearrangement joins TRBV12-3 or TRBV12-4 to TRBJ2-5; no definite D call. The CDR3 is 12 residues long. Trimming took off 3 bases at V and 5 bases at J, with 7 bases between the two ends. The CDR3 nucleotides are TGTGCCAGCAGTTTTTCTCCGGAGACCCAGTACTTC. The encoded protein is CASSFSPETQYF.

This clonotype has a handful of counts. The V and J genes are TRBV19 and TRBJ1-2; TRBD1 aligns across 8 bases. Per the germline V gene, CDR1 is LNHDA and CDR2 is SQIVND (reference sequence). The ends lost 7 bases at V and 3 bases at J; junction bases unmatched: 10. This CDR3 has 15 residues. CDR3 coding DNA: TGTGCCAGTACTCAGGGGGCAGGAGATTACTATGGCTACACCTTC. It is translated as CASTQGAGDYYGYTF.

This chain connects TRBV30 to TRBJ2-7; the D gene is possibly TRBD2 (5 bases). Germline lookup yields CDR1 GTSNPN and CDR2 SVGIG (reference sequence). This CDR3 comprises 15 residues. Trimming removed 2 bases at V and 2 bases at J, with 16 bases between. The CDR3 DNA reads TGTGCCTGGAGTCCATCCTGGAGTAGCGCCTACGAGCAGTACTTC. It translates to CAWSPSWSSAYEQYF.

This clonotype was counted between two and nine times. This sequence joins TRBV7-2 and TRBJ2-3; 8 positions agree with TRBD2. V lost 1 base to trimming and J lost 0 bases; unmatched junction nucleotides: 12. The germline V gene has CDR1 SGHTA and CDR2 FQGNSA. This CDR3 has 19 amino acids. Here the CDR3 reads CASSLVGSHAGGSTDTQYF. The DNA of the CDR3 is TGTGCCAGCAGCTTAGTTGGCAGCCACGCGGGGGGAAGCACAGATACGCAGTATTTT.

A note on this clonotype: At one end the junction does not follow the germline gene, possibly because of a read error. This sequence joins TRBV5-5 and TRBJ1-1, with TRBD1 matching over 12 bases. The end of the DNA aligns better with TRBJ1-6, so the J call may be wrong. Germline V gene lookup returns CDR1 SGHKS and CDR2 YYEKEE (reference sequence). The CDR3 runs 17 residues. CDR3 DNA: TGCGCCAGCAGCTTGTCCCCGGGACAGGGGGCCGATTCACCCCTCCACTTT. This translates into CASSLSPGQGADSPLHF.

The rearrangement joins TRBV18 to TRBJ2-7, with TRBD1 identical over 7 bases. The CDR3 extends over 13 amino acids. V dropped 3 bases and J dropped 4; count of bases not matched to a gene: 3. Per germline, CDR1 KGHSH and CDR2 LQKENI. The DNA for the CDR3 is TGTGCCAGCTCACCTGGGACAGTATACGAGCAGTACTTC. Its translation: CASSPGTVYEQYF.

J is TRBJ2-7 and V is TRBV15, with 8 nucleotides matching TRBD2. The CDR3 is made up of 15 amino acids. The germline V gene has CDR1 LNHNV and CDR2 YYDKDF (reference sequence). Trimming cost V 0 bases and J 3 bases; bases outside gene matches: 4. The CDR3 sequence: CATSRDLRGDYEQYF. The CDR3, as DNA: TGTGCCACCAGCAGAGATCTGCGGGGGGACTACGAGCAGTACTTC.

Judged by abundance, this clonotype is medium-sized. The CDR3 region has the DNA TGTGCCAGCAATGCGAGACAGGGAAGGGACGAGCAGTACTTC. Its protein product is CASNARQGRDEQYF. The chain links TRBV6-1 to TRBJ2-7; 7 nucleotides agree with TRBD1. This CDR3 is 14 amino acids long. Germline CDR1 is MNHNS and CDR2 is SASEGT. The ends lost 7 bases at V and 5 bases at J; junction bases unmatched: 11.

V and J are TRBV6-1 and TRBJ2-5; 7 bases map to TRBD1. V was clipped by 8 bases and J by 4 bases; unmatched bases: 10. The CDR3 has 14 amino acids. Germline CDR1 and CDR2: MNHNS and SASEGT. CDR3 in amino acids: CASRPRGLGETQYF. The DNA of the CDR3 is TGTGCCAGCCGCCCTAGGGGGCTGGGAGAGACCCAGTACTTC.

V and J are TRBV7-6 and TRBJ2-7; D possibly corresponds to TRBD1 (6 bases). CDR3 size: 14 residues. Germline V CDR1 and CDR2: SGHVS, FNYEAQ. Trimming pared 5 bases from V and 5 bases from J, leaving 16 bases between. CDR3 nucleotides: TGTGCCAGCAGCACGGACAGCCTGGAACACGAGCAGTACTTC. Translated: CASSTDSLEHEQYF.

The DNA for the CDR3 is TGTGCCACCAGTGATTCGGGACAGGGGGCCTACGAGCAGTACTTC. Residues: CATSDSGQGAYEQYF. The J gene is TRBJ2-7, the V gene TRBV24-1, with 11 nucleotides matching TRBD1. CDR3 length: 15 amino acids. Germline lookup yields CDR1 KGHDR and CDR2 SFDVKD. The V and J ends lost 2 bases and 2 bases, in that order; junction bases with no gene match: 1.

The V and J genes are TRBV7-2 and TRBJ2-7; D is ambiguous. The germline CDR1 and CDR2 sequences are SGHTA and FQGNSA. Deletions cut 2 bases from V and 4 bases from J, with 6 bases between. The length of the CDR3 is 12 residues. The chain's CDR3 is CASSLFGYEQYF. The CDR3 DNA is TGTGCCAGCAGCTTATTTGGGTACGAGCAGTACTTC.

By sample share, this clonotype is medium-sized. The chain joins TRBV29-1 to TRBJ1-2; 9 nucleotides agree with TRBD1. The CDR3 consists of 14 residues. V trimming: 4 bases; J trimming: 8 bases; junction bases outside the gene matches: 11. The germline CDR1 and CDR2 sequences are SQVTM and ANQGSEA. CDR3 DNA sequence: TGCAGCGTTGCCGGGACAGGGAAGACCGGGGGCTACACCTTC. Encoded protein: CSVAGTGKTGGYTF. The whole variable domain, remainder taken from reference TRBV29-1 and TRBJ1-2, is SAVISQKPSRDICQRGTSLTIQCQVDSQVTMMFWYRQQPGQSLTLIATANQGSEATYESGFVIDKFPISRPNLTFSTLTVSNMSPEDSSIYLCSVAGTGKTGGYTFGSGTRLTVV.

This clonotype was detected a few times. This rearrangement joins TRBV6-5 to TRBJ2-1; 7 bases agree with TRBD2. Germline V lookup: CDR1 MNHEY, CDR2 SVGAGI. After removal of 4 bases from V and 10 bases from J, the junction contained 10 bases not matched to a gene. This CDR3 is 14 amino acids long. CDR3 residues: CASSSTAGAGEQFF. The DNA of the CDR3 is TGTGCCAGCAGTTCGACGGCGGGAGCCGGAGAGCAGTTCTTC.

This clonotype turned up a few times. The rearrangement joins TRBV20-1 to TRBJ1-5; D is unclear. Between the trimmed V and J ends, which lost 3 bases and 1 base, there was a span of 10 bases. Germline V lookup: CDR1 DFQATT, CDR2 SNEGSKA (reference sequence). This CDR3 region has 14 residues. For the CDR3, the DNA is TGCAGTGCTAGGCCGGTTGGGAGCAATCAGCCCCAGCATTTT. As protein: CSARPVGSNQPQHF.